The clone carrying this T cell receptor (beta chain) was seen a handful of times. This CDR3 has 17 residues. From germline, CDR1 is SGHTA and CDR2 FQGNSA. Trimming took off 5 bases at V and 5 bases at J, with 24 bases between the two ends. These data are taken from a study of CD8+ T cells in alopecia areata. In each case, RNA was isolated and then reverse transcribed into cDNA as the sequencing template. The protocol was immunoSEQ multiplex PCR, while the TCRdb copy is restricted to in-frame clones and leaves out a portion. The sample lists 150,000 to 250,000 clones; 58% were seen once. Treatment reported: oral pan-JAK inhibitor, 5-10 mg twice daily. Collected material from alopecia areata patients comprised lesional scalp punch biopsies and peripheral blood.

This specimen was CD4+ T cells sorted from blood, taken at week 24, from a patient treated with tofacitinib. This TCR derives from a human donor with alopecia areata. The J gene is TRBJ1-2, the V gene TRBV7-2, with a possible D match to TRBD1 (5 bases). CDR3 sequence reads: CASSPTPGTGRKYGYTF. As DNA, the CDR3 is TGTGCCAGCAGCCCGACCCCCGGGACCGGAAGAAAATATGGCTACACCTTC.